The rows below give T cell receptor beta chains drawn from one sample of a study of T cell changes during pregnancy in multiple sclerosis. Repertoires were generated with immunoSEQ multiplex PCR, while TCRdb's copy carries only in-frame clones and drops some. The data contain about 80,000 clones, about 92% of them singletons. The sequencing used peripheral blood, collected before pregnancy. The receptor set was obtained from a female donor with multiple sclerosis, enrolled in a pregnancy study. Each CDR3 is given with its conserved first and last residue. Fields, in order: clone size, D gene, V gene, J gene, CDR3 protein, CDR3 DNA. D genes are given only for firm matches. Clone size is not always given. Where it is, it says once, few, many or a class for expanded clones.

>NA|TRBD1|TRBV7-9|TRBJ2-5
CASSPTGSETQYF
TGTGCCAGCAGCCCGACAGGGTCAGAGACCCAGTACTTC
>NA|TRBD1|TRBV30|TRBJ1-4
CAWSRDRVGRTSEKLFF
TGTGCCTGGAGTAGAGACAGGGTCGGGCGGACTTCCGAAAAACTGTTTTTT
>NA|NA|TRBV19|TRBJ2-3
CASSMSGLSTDTQYF
TGTGCCAGTAGTATGAGTGGACTTAGCACAGATACGCAGTATTTT
>NA|TRBD1|TRBV6-5|TRBJ2-5
CASSLHRGDRETQYF
TGTGCCAGCAGTTTACACAGGGGGGATCGAGAGACCCAGTACTTC
>NA|TRBD1|TRBV7-2|TRBJ1-2
CASSKGAGGGLFRGYTF
TGTGCCAGCAGCAAGGGGGCAGGGGGCGGTCTTTTCCGTGGCTACACCTTC
>NA|TRBD1|TRBV9|TRBJ1-2
CASSVGTGNYGYTF
TGTGCCAGCAGCGTTGGGACAGGGAACTATGGCTACACCTTC
>once|TRBD2|TRBV27|TRBJ2-5
CASSPLGLGRETQYF
TGTGCCAGCAGTCCATTAGGACTAGGGAGAGAGACCCAGTACTTC
>NA|TRBD1|TRBV28|TRBJ2-2
CAGEGALTGELFF
TGTGCCGGAGAGGGGGCTCTCACCGGGGAGCTGTTTTTT
>NA|TRBD1|TRBV11-2|TRBJ2-2
CASSTRAGTGGWAGELFF
TGTGCCAGCAGCACGCGGGCTGGGACAGGGGGCTGGGCCGGGGAGCTGTTTTTT
>NA|TRBD1|TRBV10-3|TRBJ2-2
CAISEAMTGEVAGELFF
TGTGCCATCAGTGAGGCTATGACAGGGGAAGTCGCCGGGGAGCTGTTTTTT
>NA|NA|TRBV27|TRBJ2-1
CASSLSSRGNEQFF
TGTGCCAGCAGTTTATCGAGCCGCGGCAATGAGCAGTTCTTC
>NA|TRBD2|TRBV7-6|TRBJ2-1
CASSLGGLAPNNEQFF
TGTGCCAGCAGCTTAGGGGGACTAGCGCCAAACAATGAGCAGTTCTTC
>once|TRBD1|TRBV7-2|TRBJ1-2
CASSLIGGQDYGYTF
TGTGCCAGCAGCTTAATTGGGGGACAGGACTATGGCTACACCTTC
>NA|NA|TRBV28|TRBJ1-4
CASSPGGRELFF
TGTGCCAGCAGTCCGGGAGGCCGGGAACTGTTTTTT
>NA|NA|TRBV11-1|TRBJ2-1
CASSSRRGGSNEQFF
TGTGCCAGCAGCTCCAGACGAGGCGGGTCCAATGAGCAGTTCTTC
>NA|TRBD2|TRBV11-2|TRBJ2-1
CASSDGLARYNEQFF
TGTGCCAGCAGCGACGGACTAGCCCGCTACAATGAGCAGTTCTTC
>NA|NA|TRBV5-4|TRBJ2-5
CASSQGMGPSETQYF
TGTGCCAGCAGCCAGGGGATGGGGCCCTCAGAGACCCAGTACTTC
>NA|NA|TRBV30|TRBJ1-4
CAWTPWGPNEKLFF
TGTGCCTGGACCCCCTGGGGGCCAAATGAAAAACTGTTTTTT
>NA|NA|TRBV21-1|TRBJ2-7
CASSERSPRVPSYEQYF
TGTGCCAGCAGCGAAAGGTCCCCCCGGGTCCCTTCCTACGAGCAGTACTTC
>NA|TRBD2|TRBV28|TRBJ2-7
CASSSASGIHEQYF
TGTGCCAGCAGTTCAGCTAGCGGGATCCACGAGCAGTACTTC
>few|TRBD2|TRBV28|TRBJ2-7
CASSPVGTNYEQYF
TGTGCCAGCAGCCCCGTTGGGACTAACTACGAGCAGTACTTC
>NA|TRBD2|TRBV5-1|TRBJ2-5
CASSLEASGQETQYF
TGCGCCAGCAGCTTGGAGGCTAGCGGCCAAGAGACCCAGTACTTC
>NA|TRBD1|TRBV7-2|TRBJ1-5
CASSWAGTGGNQPQHF
TGTGCCAGCAGCTGGGCCGGGACAGGGGGCAATCAGCCCCAGCATTTT
>NA|NA|TRBV7-9|TRBJ2-5
CASVPGGLQETQYF
TGTGCCAGCGTTCCGGGTGGACTACAGGAGACCCAGTACTTC
>once|TRBD2|TRBV9|TRBJ2-7
CASSVGGRGGYEQYF
TGTGCCAGCAGCGTAGGCGGGAGGGGAGGATACGAGCAGTACTTC
>NA|NA|TRBV4-3|TRBJ2-1
CASSQESGQRYNEQFF
TGCGCCAGCAGCCAAGAGTCAGGACAAAGGTACAATGAGCAGTTCTTC
>NA|TRBD2|TRBV9|TRBJ2-1
CASSPRQGLVTHEQFF
TGTGCCAGCAGCCCCCGTCAGGGACTAGTAACTCATGAGCAGTTCTTC
>NA|TRBD2|TRBV28|TRBJ2-1
CASSLTSARYYNNEQFF
TGTGCCAGCAGTTTGACTAGCGCCCGCTATTACAACAATGAGCAGTTCTTC
>NA|NA|TRBV7-9|TRBJ1-1
CASSLGSIDDTEAFF
TGTGCCAGCAGCTTAGGGAGTATTGATGACACTGAAGCTTTCTTT
>once|NA|TRBV4-1|TRBJ2-2
CASSQGTSRTGELFF
TGCGCCAGCAGCCAAGGCACTAGTAGAACCGGGGAGCTGTTTTTT
>NA|NA|TRBV28|TRBJ2-2
CASSSIGQFTGELFF
TGTGCCAGCAGCTCCATCGGACAGTTCACCGGGGAGCTGTTTTTT
>NA|TRBD2|TRBV9|TRBJ2-3
CASSVGTSGNTDTQYF
TGTGCCAGCAGCGTAGGGACTAGCGGAAACACAGATACGCAGTATTTT
>once|NA|TRBV28|TRBJ1-4
CASSGQALEKLFF
TGTGCCAGCAGTGGGCAAGCCCTTGAAAAACTGTTTTTT
>NA|NA|TRBV7-2|TRBJ1-1
CASSLHSQLNTEAFF
TGTGCCAGCAGCTTACACAGCCAACTGAACACTGAAGCTTTCTTT
>NA|NA|TRBV11-2|TRBJ2-7
CASSYYYEQYF
TGTGCCAGCAGCTATTACTACGAGCAGTACTTC
>NA|NA|TRBV14|TRBJ2-5
CASSSGITQYF
TGTGCCAGCAGTTCCGGGATCACCCAGTACTTC
>once|TRBD1|TRBV5-8|TRBJ2-1
CASRLRAPGTGHNEQFF
TGTGCCAGCAGATTGAGGGCCCCCGGGACAGGGCACAATGAGCAGTTCTTC
>NA|NA|TRBV27|TRBJ2-1
CASSLSTNYNEQFF
TGTGCCAGCAGTTTGAGTACCAACTACAATGAGCAGTTCTTC
>NA|TRBD2|TRBV5-1|TRBJ2-5
CASSLETIGRGWETQYF
TGCGCCAGCAGCTTGGAAACTATTGGGAGGGGCTGGGAGACCCAGTACTTC
>NA|TRBD1|TRBV6-1|TRBJ2-7
CASSARTGTYEQYF
TGTGCCAGCAGTGCCCGGACAGGGACTTACGAGCAGTACTTC
>once|TRBD1|TRBV6-5|TRBJ1-5
CASRAGGDNQPQHF
TGTGCCAGCCGGGCAGGGGGCGACAATCAGCCCCAGCATTTT
>NA|NA|TRBV18|TRBJ1-3
CASSADRSSGNTIYF
TGTGCCAGCTCAGCCGACAGGAGCTCTGGAAACACCATATATTTT
>NA|NA|TRBV27|TRBJ1-2
CASSLFGVAGYGYTF
TGTGCCAGCAGTTTATTCGGGGTCGCGGGCTATGGCTACACCTTC
>few|NA|TRBV15|TRBJ2-7
CATSRDRSGLYEQYF
TGTGCCACCAGCAGAGATCGGTCGGGACTCTACGAGCAGTACTTC
>NA|NA|TRBV19|TRBJ2-1
CASSIGRYNEQFF
TGTGCCAGTAGTATTGGCAGGTACAATGAGCAGTTCTTC
>NA|TRBD2|TRBV9|TRBJ2-1
CASSVGTLAGGSDEQFF
TGTGCCAGCAGCGTCGGGACACTAGCGGGAGGATCCGATGAGCAGTTCTTC
>NA|TRBD2|TRBV29-1|TRBJ2-1
CSVQQLGTSGNNEQFF
TGCAGCGTCCAACAACTCGGGACTAGCGGAAACAATGAGCAGTTCTTC
>NA|TRBD1|TRBV19|TRBJ2-1
CASNGQVTGNEQFF
TGTGCCAGTAATGGACAGGTGACGGGCAATGAGCAGTTCTTC
>NA|NA|TRBV6-1|TRBJ1-2
CASSGGQGSYGYTF
TGTGCCAGCAGTGGGGGCCAGGGATCCTATGGCTACACCTTC
>NA|TRBD1|TRBV5-4|TRBJ2-5
CASSSTRQGQETQYF
TGTGCCAGCAGCTCGACCCGACAGGGACAAGAGACCCAGTACTTC
>NA|TRBD1|TRBV19|TRBJ1-2
CASKYRQGLGGYTF
TGTGCCAGCAAATACCGACAGGGTCTCGGGGGCTACACCTTC
>NA|TRBD2|TRBV5-4|TRBJ2-1
CASSLGPSGGRFF
TGTGCCAGCAGCTTGGGCCCTAGCGGCGGAAGGTTCTTC
>NA|TRBD2|TRBV6-4|TRBJ2-2
CASSDGGAGELFF
TGTGCCAGCAGTGACGGGGGGGCCGGGGAGCTGTTTTTT